This TCR beta chain was documented in a study of cytomegalovirus exposure and HLA in healthy donors. Study at large: The 130 or so validation repertoires used a platform that matched the one used for the 550 to 800 first-cohort repertoires, as a later analysis reported.

The V end was cut by 6 bases, the J end by 6 bases, with 15 bases between. CDR3 size: 13 residues. Germline CDR1 reads SGHDT; CDR2 reads YYEEEE. Data came from immunoSEQ multiplex PCR; TCRdb stores just in-frame clones and leaves some out. The sample has some 88,000 clones, 95% to 98% seen once; the top ten hold 0.78%. Turning to this clone: The target antigen is unknown.

Study conclusions and caveats: Associated with cytomegalovirus, according to the listing, were 150 to 200 TCR beta chains. It was found in a later analysis that first-cohort TCR clusters tended to co-occur in the 130 or so validation repertoires.

The sequence came from a man in his late teens or twenties in good health and CMV-seronegative. The chain couples TRBV5-6 to TRBJ1-2, with D tentatively TRBD1 (6 bases). The sample was PBMCs. This CDR3 is CASTPGGWDGYTF. CDR3 in DNA: TGTGCCAGCACCCCGGGGGGCTGGGATGGCTACACCTTC.